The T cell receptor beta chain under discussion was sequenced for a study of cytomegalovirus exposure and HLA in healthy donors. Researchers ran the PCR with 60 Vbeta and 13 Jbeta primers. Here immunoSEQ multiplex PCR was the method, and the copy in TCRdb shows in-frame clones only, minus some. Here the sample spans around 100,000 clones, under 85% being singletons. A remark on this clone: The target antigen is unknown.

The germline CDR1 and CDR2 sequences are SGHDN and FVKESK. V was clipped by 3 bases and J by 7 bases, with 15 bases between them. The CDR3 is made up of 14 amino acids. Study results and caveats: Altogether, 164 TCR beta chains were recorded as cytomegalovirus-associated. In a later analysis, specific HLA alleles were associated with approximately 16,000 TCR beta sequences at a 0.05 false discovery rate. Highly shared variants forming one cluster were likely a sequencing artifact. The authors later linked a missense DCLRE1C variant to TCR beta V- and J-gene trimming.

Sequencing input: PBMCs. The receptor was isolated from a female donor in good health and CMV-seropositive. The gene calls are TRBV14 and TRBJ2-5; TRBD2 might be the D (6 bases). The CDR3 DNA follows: TGTGCCAGCAGCCATCCGAGGAGGGTTGGGACCCAGTACTTC. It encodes CASSHPRRVGTQYF.